This T cell receptor (beta chain) was retrieved from a study of blood T cell repertoires in COVID-19. Germline V lookup: CDR1 SGHRS, CDR2 YFSETQ. The CDR3 contains 15 residues. Trimming took off 1 base at V and 5 bases at J, with 15 bases between the two ends. Generated by immunoSEQ multiplex PCR, the TCRdb table keeps only in-frame clones and is missing some. The sample has over 60,000 clones; about 81% are singletons. The chain employs TRBV5-1 and TRBJ1-2; maybe TRBD1 (6 bases). The source of this sequence is a human donor in a cohort sampled during active COVID-19. What was sequenced was peripheral blood. CDR3: CASSLRSDSIYGYTF. The CDR3, as DNA: TGCGCCAGCAGCTTGCGGTCGGACAGTATATATGGCTACACCTTC.